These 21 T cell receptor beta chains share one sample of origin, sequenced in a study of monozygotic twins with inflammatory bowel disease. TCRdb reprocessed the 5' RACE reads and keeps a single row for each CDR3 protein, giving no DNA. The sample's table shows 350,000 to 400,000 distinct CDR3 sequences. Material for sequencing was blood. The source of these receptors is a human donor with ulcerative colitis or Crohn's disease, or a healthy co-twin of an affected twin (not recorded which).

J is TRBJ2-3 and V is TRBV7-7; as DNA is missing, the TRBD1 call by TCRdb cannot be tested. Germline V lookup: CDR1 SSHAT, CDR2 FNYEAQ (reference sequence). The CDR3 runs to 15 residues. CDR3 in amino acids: CASSPTGGVADTQYF.

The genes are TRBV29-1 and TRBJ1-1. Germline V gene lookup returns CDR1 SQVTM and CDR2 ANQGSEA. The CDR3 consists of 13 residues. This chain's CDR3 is CSARKQISTEAFF. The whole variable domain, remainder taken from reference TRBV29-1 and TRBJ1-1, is SAVISQKPSRDICQRGTSLTIQCQVDSQVTMMFWYRQQPGQSLTLIATANQGSEATYESGFVIDKFPISRPNLTFSTLTVSNMSPEDSSIYLCSARKQISTEAFFGQGTRLTVV.

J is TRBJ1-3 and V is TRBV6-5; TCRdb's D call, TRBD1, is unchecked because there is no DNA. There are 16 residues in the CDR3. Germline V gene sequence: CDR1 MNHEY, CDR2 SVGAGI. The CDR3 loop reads CASSYSTTGRGNTIYF.

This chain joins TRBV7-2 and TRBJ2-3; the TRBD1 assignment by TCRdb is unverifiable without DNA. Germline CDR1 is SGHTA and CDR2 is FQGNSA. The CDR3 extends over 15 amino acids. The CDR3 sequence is CASSLGDRFTDTQYF.

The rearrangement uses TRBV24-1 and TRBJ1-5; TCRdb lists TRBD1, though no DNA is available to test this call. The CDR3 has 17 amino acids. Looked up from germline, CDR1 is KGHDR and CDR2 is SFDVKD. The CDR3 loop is CATSDPDSDKGNQPQHF.

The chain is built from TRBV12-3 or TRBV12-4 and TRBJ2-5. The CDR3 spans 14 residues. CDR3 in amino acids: CASSSQAIKETQYF.

The CDR3: CSASRGTFYGYTF. The chain joins TRBV20-1 to TRBJ1-2; the TCRdb D gene call, TRBD1, has no DNA to confirm it. The CDR3 sequence is 13 residues long. The germline V gene encodes CDR1 DFQATT and CDR2 SNEGSKA (reference sequence).

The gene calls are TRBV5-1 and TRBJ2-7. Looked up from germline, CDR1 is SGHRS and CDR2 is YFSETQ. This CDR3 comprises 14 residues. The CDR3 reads CASTQDRGPYEQYF.

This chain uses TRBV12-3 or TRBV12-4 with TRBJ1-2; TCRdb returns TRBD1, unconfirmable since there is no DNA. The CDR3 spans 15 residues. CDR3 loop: CASSLVLQGGYGYTF.

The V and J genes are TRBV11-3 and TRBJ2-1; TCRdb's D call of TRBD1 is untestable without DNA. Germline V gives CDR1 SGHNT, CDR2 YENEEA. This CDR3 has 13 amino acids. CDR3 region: CASSGRGVNEQFF. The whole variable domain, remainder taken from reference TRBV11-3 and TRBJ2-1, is EAGVVQSPRYKIIEKKQPVAFWCNPISGHNTLYWYLQNLGQGPELLIRYENEEAVDDSQLPKDRFSAERLKGVDSTLKIQPAELGDSAVYLCASSGRGVNEQFFGPGTRLTVL.

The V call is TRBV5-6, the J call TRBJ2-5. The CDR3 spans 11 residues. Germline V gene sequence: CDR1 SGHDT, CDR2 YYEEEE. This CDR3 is CASSQQETQYF.

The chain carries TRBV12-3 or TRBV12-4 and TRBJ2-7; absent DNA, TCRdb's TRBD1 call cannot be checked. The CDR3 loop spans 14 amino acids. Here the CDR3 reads CASGEGAKFYEQYF.

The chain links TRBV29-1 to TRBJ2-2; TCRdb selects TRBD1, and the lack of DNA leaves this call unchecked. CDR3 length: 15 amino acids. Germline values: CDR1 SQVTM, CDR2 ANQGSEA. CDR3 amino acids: CSVRTGVTNTGELFF.

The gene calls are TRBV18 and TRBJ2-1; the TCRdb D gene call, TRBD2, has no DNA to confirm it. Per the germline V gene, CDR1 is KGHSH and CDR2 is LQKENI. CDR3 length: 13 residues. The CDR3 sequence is CASSRDSDNEQFF.

The CDR3 sequence is CASSQSQGTGELFF. V gene TRBV23-1 combines with J gene TRBJ2-2; the D call of TRBD1 rests on TCRdb alone, since no DNA is present to check it. TRBV23-1 carries the ORF label, with uncertain function. This CDR3 comprises 14 residues.

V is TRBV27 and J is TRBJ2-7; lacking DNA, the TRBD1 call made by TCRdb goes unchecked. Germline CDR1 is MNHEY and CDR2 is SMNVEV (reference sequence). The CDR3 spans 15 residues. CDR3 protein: CASRSGPGQVYEQYF.

CDR3 amino acids: CSVDGQGKWTGELFF. The J gene is TRBJ2-2, the V gene TRBV29-1; TCRdb's assignment of TRBD1 cannot be checked, as there is no DNA. CDR1 is SQVTM and CDR2 is ANQGSEA in the germline V gene. The CDR3 has 15 amino acids.

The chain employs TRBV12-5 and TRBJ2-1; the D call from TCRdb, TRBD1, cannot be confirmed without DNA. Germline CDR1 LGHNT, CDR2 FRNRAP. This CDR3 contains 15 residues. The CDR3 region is CASGTGLAIYNEQFF.

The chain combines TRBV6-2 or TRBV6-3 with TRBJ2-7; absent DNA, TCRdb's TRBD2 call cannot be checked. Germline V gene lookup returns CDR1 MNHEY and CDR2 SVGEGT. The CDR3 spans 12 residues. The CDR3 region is CASSSLAGEQYF.

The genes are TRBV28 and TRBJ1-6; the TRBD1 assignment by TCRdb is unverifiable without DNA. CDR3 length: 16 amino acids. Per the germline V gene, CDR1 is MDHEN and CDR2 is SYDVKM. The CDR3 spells CASSGGTGDGNSPLHF.

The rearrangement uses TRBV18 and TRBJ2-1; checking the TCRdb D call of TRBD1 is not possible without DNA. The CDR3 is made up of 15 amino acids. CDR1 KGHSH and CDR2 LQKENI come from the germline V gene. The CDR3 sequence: CASSPEKGENNEQFF.